This T cell receptor (beta chain) was documented in a study of blood T cell repertoires in COVID-19. Whole-study context: The United States, Italy and Spain provided the acute and convalescent COVID-19 samples.

Concerning this clone itself: One junction end does not reproduce the germline sequence, and a read error may be involved.

Germline CDR1 and CDR2: PRHDT and FYEKMQ (reference sequence). The CDR3 contains 17 residues. Data came from immunoSEQ multiplex PCR; TCRdb stores just in-frame clones and leaves some out. The sample yields 180,000 or so clones, 80% to 90% seen once. Sequencing input: peripheral blood. The chain carries TRBV13 and TRBJ1-3, with D tentatively TRBD1 (6 bases). This clonotype was obtained from a man between 60 and 75 years old with acute or convalescent COVID-19. The CDR3 DNA sequence: TGTGCCAGCAGCCTAGGAGGGGGTCAACTCTCTGGAAACACCATATATTTT. Translation gives CASSLGGGQLSGNTIYF.